Presented here are 28 T cell receptor beta chains from one specimen sequenced in a study of OX40 agonist ivuxolimab in advanced cancers. The library was prepared using the immunoSEQ multiplex PCR assay. TCRdb stores this immuneACCESS table with in-frame sequences only. Part of the clones is absent; in the studies checked, under half of the shortfall reflects unresolved V genes, and no reason is known for the rest. The sample table lists tens of thousands of clones, around four fifths of them with a count of one. The leading ten clones occupy 20% to 25% of the sample. Sample: CD4+ or CD8+ T cells sorted from blood, taken in a trial of the OX40 agonist ivuxolimab. The receptors here all came from an adult with an advanced solid tumor such as melanoma, head and neck, liver or kidney cancer.

The chain has TRBV5-4 and TRBJ1-1, with D unclear. CDR3 length: 12 residues. Trimming stripped 0 bases from V and 4 bases from J, with 4 bases between. The germline gives CDR1 SGHNT, CDR2 YYREEE (reference sequence). The CDR3 DNA reads as TGTGCCAGCAGCTTGGATGGCACTGAAGCTTTCTTT. Translating it yields CASSLDGTEAFF.

The CDR3 coding sequence is TGTGCCAGCAAGGGGGACACCCAAAACATTCAGTACTTC. It translates to CASKGDTQNIQYF. The rearrangement joins TRBV25-1 to TRBJ2-4, with TRBD1 as a possible D gene (6 bases). There are 13 residues in the CDR3. Between the trimmed V and J ends, which lost 7 bases and 5 bases, there was a span of 12 bases. Germline V lookup: CDR1 MGHDK, CDR2 SYGVNS. The complete variable domain, with remaining parts taken from reference TRBV25-1 and TRBJ2-4, reads EADIYQTPRYLVIGTGKKITLECSQTMGHDKMYWYQQDPGMELHLIHYSYGVNSTEKGDLSSESTVSRIRTEHFPLTLESARPSHTSQYLCASKGDTQNIQYFGAGTRLSVL.

This clone was seen a handful of times. The chain uses TRBV5-4 and TRBJ1-1; maybe TRBD1 (5 bases). Trimming removed 0 bases at V and 5 bases at J, with 20 bases between. The V gene's germline CDR1 is SGHNT and CDR2 YYREEE (reference sequence). CDR3 length equals 17 residues. CDR3: CASSLGMTVPRGTEAFF. The CDR3 DNA sequence: TGTGCCAGCAGCTTGGGGATGACAGTCCCCCGGGGGACTGAAGCTTTCTTT.

The chain's CDR3 is CASSTGGVPEQYF. In DNA form, the CDR3 reads TGTGCCAGCAGCACAGGGGGGGTTCCCGAGCAGTACTTC. The chain joins TRBV9 to TRBJ2-7, with TRBD1 as a possible D gene (8 bases). This CDR3 is built from 13 residues. Germline V lookup: CDR1 SGDLS, CDR2 YYNGEE. Deletions cut 4 bases from V and 6 bases from J, with 14 bases between.

This chain links TRBV2 with TRBJ2-1; possible D gene TRBD2, 6 bases. The CDR3 totals 15 residues. Germline V gives CDR1 SNHLY, CDR2 FYNNEI. Trimming removed 4 bases at V and 5 bases at J, with 15 bases between. CDR3 residues: CASSVVASAHNEQFF. The CDR3 region has the DNA TGTGCCAGCAGTGTTGTAGCTAGCGCCCACAATGAGCAGTTCTTC.

This clone has a handful of counts. The CDR3 DNA is TGTGCCAGCAGCGATGACAGCCAGCCCCAGCATTTT. Translated, it gives CASSDDSQPQHF. The gene calls are TRBV7-9 and TRBJ1-5; D perhaps matches TRBD1 (5 bases). The V end lost 5 bases, the J end lost 7 bases, and 9 bases lay between the germline ends. The CDR3 sequence is 12 residues long. CDR1 is SEHNR and CDR2 is FQNEAQ in the germline V gene (reference sequence).

This chain links TRBV19 with TRBJ2-7; perhaps D is TRBD1 or TRBD2 (6 bases each). Between the trimmed V and J ends, which lost 5 bases and 2 bases, there was a span of 13 bases. Germline V CDR1 and CDR2: LNHDA, SQIVND (reference sequence). The CDR3 contains 14 residues. The CDR3 protein is CASSSTGGAYEQYF. CDR3 DNA: TGTGCCAGTAGTTCGACAGGAGGGGCCTACGAGCAGTACTTC.

The chain is built from TRBV6-1 and TRBJ1-1, with unresolved D. Trimming removed 7 bases from V and 1 base from J, with 10 bases in between. The CDR3 consists of 13 residues. Per germline, CDR1 MNHNS and CDR2 SASEGT. CDR3 DNA: TGTGCCAGCACCTATGTCGAGAACACTGAAGCTTTCTTT. It encodes CASTYVENTEAFF.

This clone occurred many times. The chain uses TRBV5-6 and TRBJ2-5, with D maybe TRBD1 (6 bases). The length of the CDR3 is 13 residues. Germline CDR1 is SGHDT and CDR2 is YYEEEE. V shed 2 bases and J shed 3 bases, with 8 bases lying between them. CDR3 amino acids: CASSFRTEETQYF. CDR3 bases: TGTGCCAGCAGCTTTCGGACAGAAGAGACCCAGTACTTC.

The rearrangement joins TRBV4-1 to TRBJ2-1, with D uncertain. Germline V gene sequence: CDR1 MGHRA, CDR2 YSYEKL. The CDR3 is made up of 17 amino acids. V was pared by 0 bases and J by 0 bases, with 12 bases between. As DNA, the CDR3 is TGCGCCAGCAGCCAAGATCCGCAACCGAGCTCCTACAATGAGCAGTTCTTC. Amino acid sequence: CASSQDPQPSSYNEQFF.

The chain links TRBV6-1 to TRBJ2-3; 7 positions match TRBD1. The CDR3 sequence is 15 residues long. Germline trimming cut 5 bases from V and 2 bases from J; bases unmatched to any gene: 7. Germline CDR1 reads MNHNS; CDR2 reads SASEGT. The CDR3 nucleotides read TGTGCCAGCAGTTTACAGGGGCACTACACAGATACGCAGTATTTT. This codes for CASSLQGHYTDTQYF.

The CDR3 nucleotides are TGTGCCAGCAGTGAAGAGTGGGGGATAAGCTACGAGCAGTACTTC. This sequence encodes CASSEEWGISYEQYF. The rearrangement joins TRBV2 to TRBJ2-7, with D perhaps TRBD1 or TRBD2 (5 bases each). The CDR3 contains 15 residues. CDR1 and CDR2 from the germline V gene are SNHLY and FYNNEI. V lost 1 base, J lost 3 bases, and 13 bases lay in between.

J is TRBJ2-7 and V is TRBV27; D is uncertain. Per germline, CDR1 MNHEY and CDR2 SMNVEV (reference sequence). The CDR3 runs to 13 residues. Trimming pared 4 bases from V and 2 bases from J, leaving 9 bases between. The DNA of the CDR3 is TGTGCCAGCAGTTCCGGGTTTCCCTACGAGCAGTACTTC. As protein: CASSSGFPYEQYF.

This chain connects TRBV10-3 to TRBJ2-7; no definite D call. Germline CDR1 reads ENHRY; CDR2 reads SYGVKD. V lost 2 bases and J 3 bases, leaving 14 bases between the germline ends. The CDR3 totals 15 residues. The DNA for the CDR3 is TGTGCCATCAGTGAGGTACAGCAACTCCTCTACGAGCAGTACTTC. It translates to CAISEVQQLLYEQYF.

The genes are TRBV11-3 and TRBJ2-2, with 8 positions matching TRBD2. V was clipped by 6 bases and J by 0 bases; unmatched bases: 6. CDR3 length: 16 residues. Germline values: CDR1 SGHNT, CDR2 YENEEA. The CDR3 loop reads CASSPRRGANTGELFF. Written as DNA, the CDR3 is TGTGCCAGCAGTCCTCGGCGGGGGGCGAACACCGGGGAGCTGTTTTTT.

V gene TRBV5-1 combines with J gene TRBJ1-4, with 9 positions matching TRBD1. CDR3 size: 14 residues. Losses at the gene ends were 2 bases for V and 8 bases for J; bases not matched to a gene: 4. CDR1 and CDR2 from the germline V gene are SGHRS and YFSETQ. CDR3 residues: CASSFTGGMEKLFF. CDR3 nucleotides: TGCGCCAGCAGCTTCACAGGGGGCATGGAAAAACTGTTTTTT. The complete variable domain, with remaining parts taken from reference TRBV5-1 and TRBJ1-4, reads KAGVTQTPRYLIKTRGQQVTLSCSPISGHRSVSWYQQTPGQGLQFLFEYFSETQRNKGNFPGRFSGRQFSNSRSEMNVSTLELGDSALYLCASSFTGGMEKLFFGSGTQLSVL.

This clone was seen repeatedly, ten times or more. The V gene is TRBV18, the J gene TRBJ2-5; a possible D gene is TRBD2 (5 bases). The CDR3 totals 14 residues. Trimming cost V 3 bases and J 5 bases, with 13 bases left between them. CDR1 is KGHSH, CDR2 LQKENI, per germline. CDR3 sequence (DNA): TGTGCCAGCTCACCTCCAGGAGGATTCGAGACCCAGTACTTC. It is translated as CASSPPGGFETQYF.

The chain uses TRBV6-5 and TRBJ1-1; D unresolved. The CDR3 is made up of 14 amino acids. Trimming cost V 2 bases and J 1 base, with 8 bases left between them. In germline, CDR1 is MNHEY, CDR2 SVGAGI. CDR3 sequence (DNA): TGTGCCAGCAGTTACAGCCTGGGGAACACTGAAGCTTTCTTT. This codes for CASSYSLGNTEAFF.

This clone was counted only a few times. The V call is TRBV19, the J call TRBJ1-4; 9 bases align to TRBD1. The germline V gene encodes CDR1 LNHDA and CDR2 SQIVND (reference sequence). V lost 7 bases, J lost 14 bases, and 8 bases stayed unmatched. The CDR3 is 12 residues long. The CDR3 nucleotides read TGTGCCAGTATCGGGACAGGGAGGTACCTGTTTTTT. Amino acids: CASIGTGRYLFF. Using reference TRBV19 and TRBJ1-4 for the parts outside the CDR3, the full variable domain is DGGITQSPKYLFRKEGQNVTLSCEQNLNHDAMYWYRQDPGQGLRLIYYSQIVNDFQKGDIAEGYSVSREKKESFPLTVTSAQKNPTAFYLCASIGTGRYLFFGSGTQLSVL.

This chain uses TRBV27 with TRBJ2-3; D possibly uses TRBD1 or TRBD2 (6 bases each). The CDR3 extends over 15 amino acids. The germline V gene has CDR1 MNHEY and CDR2 SMNVEV (reference sequence). V lost 5 bases to trimming and J lost 2 bases, with 14 bases between them. The CDR3 is CASSLRGPSTDTQYF. The CDR3 nucleotides are TGTGCCAGCAGTCTTCGGGGGCCTTCCACAGATACGCAGTATTTT.

This chain's CDR3 is CASSLDRVDEQYF. The CDR3 bases are TGTGCCAGCAGCTTGGACAGGGTTGACGAGCAGTACTTC. V and J are TRBV5-6 and TRBJ2-7; TRBD1 is a possible D gene (6 bases). V gave up 0 bases and J gave up 5 bases, with 9 bases separating them. The CDR3 consists of 13 residues. The V gene's germline CDR1 is SGHDT and CDR2 YYEEEE.

The V gene is TRBV27, the J gene TRBJ2-7; 14 bases map to TRBD2. CDR1 is MNHEY, CDR2 SMNVEV, per germline (reference sequence). The CDR3 extends over 14 amino acids. The V gene end was trimmed by 6 bases and the J gene end by 6 bases; junction bases not matched to a gene: 4. The CDR3 DNA reads as TGTGCCAGCAGCTGGGGGACTAGCGGGAGCGAGCAGTACTTC. Amino acids: CASSWGTSGSEQYF.

J is TRBJ1-1 and V is TRBV7-9, with 7 bases fitting TRBD1. Germline CDR1 and CDR2: SEHNR and FQNEAQ (reference sequence). The CDR3 consists of 14 residues. The junction had 8 bases not matched to a gene; V was cut back by 4 bases and J by 6 bases. CDR3 protein: CASSWPGTVAEAFF. The DNA for the CDR3 is TGTGCCAGCAGCTGGCCCGGGACAGTTGCTGAAGCTTTCTTT.

J is TRBJ2-7 and V is TRBV5-4; 10 bases map to TRBD1. The V gene end was trimmed by 4 bases and the J gene end by 5 bases; junction bases not matched to a gene: 6. The germline V gene encodes CDR1 SGHNT and CDR2 YYREEE (reference sequence). The CDR3 is made up of 14 amino acids. The CDR3 DNA follows: TGTGCCAGCAGCCTCGGGGACAGGGGAAACGAGCAGTACTTC. Its translation: CASSLGDRGNEQYF.

CDR3 sequence: CASSDPDSKDRPYEQYF. The CDR3 DNA is TGTGCCAGCAGCGATCCGGACAGTAAGGATCGTCCCTACGAGCAGTACTTC. This chain uses TRBV7-3 with TRBJ2-7; maybe TRBD1 (6 bases). The V end was cut by 5 bases, the J end by 2 bases, with 22 bases between. CDR3 size: 17 residues. Germline lookup yields CDR1 SGHTA and CDR2 FQGTGA.

The chain carries TRBV4-1 and TRBJ2-1; 10 nucleotides line up with TRBD2. After removal of 4 bases from V and 8 bases from J, the junction contained 11 bases not matched to a gene. CDR1 MGHRA and CDR2 YSYEKL come from the germline V gene. The CDR3 runs 16 residues. CDR3 nucleotides: TGCGCCAGCAGCCGCTCACTAGCGGGAAATGAGGATGAGCAGTTCTTC. It specifies CASSRSLAGNEDEQFF.

The V gene is TRBV13, the J gene TRBJ1-6; D call uncertain. This CDR3 contains 13 residues. Germline V lookup: CDR1 PRHDT, CDR2 FYEKMQ (reference sequence). The V end lost 5 bases, the J end lost 3 bases, and 5 bases lay between the germline ends. The CDR3 bases are TGTGCCAGCAGCCCGAGCTATAATTCACCCCTCCACTTT. It encodes CASSPSYNSPLHF.

The chain uses TRBV5-1 and TRBJ1-2; TRBD1 might be the D (5 bases). V lost 1 base and J lost 5, with 15 bases in between. CDR1 is SGHRS and CDR2 is YFSETQ in the germline V gene. The CDR3 is 15 amino acids. The CDR3 DNA sequence: TGCGCCAGCAGCTTGAAGGGGCAGGGCCTTTATGGCTACACCTTC. Translating gives CASSLKGQGLYGYTF.